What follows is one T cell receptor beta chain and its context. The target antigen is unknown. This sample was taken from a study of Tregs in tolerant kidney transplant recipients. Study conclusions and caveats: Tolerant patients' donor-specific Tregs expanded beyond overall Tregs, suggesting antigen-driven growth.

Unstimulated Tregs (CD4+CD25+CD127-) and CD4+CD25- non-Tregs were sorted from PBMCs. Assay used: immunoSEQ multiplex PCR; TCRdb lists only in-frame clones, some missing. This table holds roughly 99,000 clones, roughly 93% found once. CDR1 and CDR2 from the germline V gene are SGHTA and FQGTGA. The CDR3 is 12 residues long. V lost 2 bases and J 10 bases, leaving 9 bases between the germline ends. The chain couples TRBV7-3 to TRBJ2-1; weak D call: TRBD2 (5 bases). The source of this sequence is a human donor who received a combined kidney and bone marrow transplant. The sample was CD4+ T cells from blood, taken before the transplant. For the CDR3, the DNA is TGTGCCAGCAGCTTACACGAGCGGGAGCAGTTCTTC. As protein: CASSLHEREQFF.